This T cell receptor beta chain was identified in a study of cytomegalovirus exposure and HLA in healthy donors. The CDR3 consists of 14 residues. Germline V gives CDR1 MNHEY, CDR2 SVGAGI. Trimming at V came to 6 bases and at J to 3 bases, leaving 6 bases not matched to a gene. Concerning this clone: What it recognizes is unknown.

General study results and limits: Analysis performed later found more than 15,000 TCR beta sequences associated with HLA alleles at 0.05 false discovery rate.

While unrecorded immune exposures were likely, the donors were nominally healthy when sampled. PCR amplification relied on 60 Vbeta primers (plus 13 Jbeta primers). Here immunoSEQ multiplex PCR was the method, and the copy in TCRdb shows in-frame clones only, minus some. The sample shows roughly 60,000 clones, and around 4.2% sits with its ten largest clones. The receptor comes from a male donor in good health and CMV-seronegative. The rearrangement uses TRBV6-5 and TRBJ1-2; 8 bases map to TRBD1. Sequencing was carried out using PBMCs. CDR3 in DNA: TGTGCCAGCAGGAAGGACAGGGCTTACTATGGCTACACCTTC. This translates into CASRKDRAYYGYTF.